These T cell receptor beta chains were read from a single sample in a study of Graves' ophthalmopathy and Graves' hyperthyroidism. Each CDR3 protein gets one entry after TCRdb re-called the multiplex PCR reads with MiXCR. The sample yields under 350,000 distinct CDR3 sequences, 15% to 20% seen once. What was sequenced was peripheral blood. These receptors originate from an adult man with Graves' ophthalmopathy. Each CDR3 is given with its conserved first and last residue.

>TRBJ1-1|TRBV6-1
CASSEHRQEAFF
>TRBJ1-1|TRBV12-3/TRBV12-4
CASSFSGPTEAFF
>TRBJ2-7|TRBV19
CASSLGPLSSYEQYF
>TRBJ2-2|TRBV6-9
CASISAGQPENTGELFF
>TRBJ1-2|TRBV28
CASSFQGWGYTF
>TRBJ1-1|TRBV30
CAWSVRERSTEAFF
>TRBJ1-5|TRBV20-1
CSARRGYSNQPQHF
>TRBJ1-6|TRBV12-3/TRBV12-4
CASSLVSGSPLHF
>TRBJ2-7|TRBV2
CASRRLTGGYEQYF
>TRBJ1-2|TRBV5-1
CASSLAGRYNGYNF
>TRBJ1-1|TRBV19
CASGRRRLNTEAFF
>TRBJ1-3|TRBV7-8
CASSPGAADWDTIYF
>NA|TRBV7-2
CASSLAVGGRPQVETQYF
>TRBJ1-6|TRBV6-1
CASSVSGQVDSPLHF
>TRBJ2-7|TRBV6-5
CASSRQGPGEQYF
>TRBJ2-7|TRBV6-5
CASSYSRGLGEQYF
>TRBJ1-5|TRBV30
CAWRDKGANQPQHF
>TRBJ1-2|TRBV25-1
CASGDSPYGYTF
>TRBJ1-2|TRBV6-1
CASTKEGGGYTF
>TRBJ2-5|TRBV18
CASSGASGRLETQYF
>TRBJ1-2|TRBV18
CASSPDRASNYGYTF
>TRBJ2-7|TRBV20-1
CSAVPLRSSAVSYEQYF
>TRBJ1-1|TRBV2
CASREQGANTEAFF
>TRBJ1-5|TRBV12-3/TRBV12-4
CASSYTRGGPNQPQHF
>TRBJ2-7|TRBV10-3
CAISVLGSSAYEQYF
>TRBJ1-1|TRBV7-9
CASSSWTDNTEAFF
>TRBJ2-2|TRBV11-2
CASSDTRNTGELFF
>TRBJ2-5|TRBV2
CASSGTSGKGETQYF
>TRBJ2-5|TRBV6-1
CASIQPRGQDEETQYF
>TRBJ1-5|TRBV30
CAWSGINQPQHF
>TRBJ2-5|TRBV20-1
CSASPGTSGQETQYF
>TRBJ2-5|TRBV5-1
CASALAGPRRETQYF
>TRBJ1-2|TRBV19
CASSEGQGRFGYTF
>TRBJ1-5|TRBV28
CASRYQGAQQPQHF
>TRBJ2-5|TRBV28
CASSGQGAQTQYF
>TRBJ1-3|TRBV6-5
CASSYRRAGNTIYF
>TRBJ2-2|TRBV20-1
CSARGRSGSITGELFF
>TRBJ1-1|TRBV24-1
CATSHRWAFF
>TRBJ1-5|TRBV12-3/TRBV12-4
CASSPRTGDHSNQPQHF
>TRBJ1-1|TRBV2
CASSEEGRGNTEAFF
>TRBJ1-2|TRBV28
CASSLGTVDGYTF
>TRBJ2-7|TRBV6-1
CATGRSSYEQYF
>TRBJ2-3|TRBV6-2/TRBV6-3
CASSGTSTYTQYF